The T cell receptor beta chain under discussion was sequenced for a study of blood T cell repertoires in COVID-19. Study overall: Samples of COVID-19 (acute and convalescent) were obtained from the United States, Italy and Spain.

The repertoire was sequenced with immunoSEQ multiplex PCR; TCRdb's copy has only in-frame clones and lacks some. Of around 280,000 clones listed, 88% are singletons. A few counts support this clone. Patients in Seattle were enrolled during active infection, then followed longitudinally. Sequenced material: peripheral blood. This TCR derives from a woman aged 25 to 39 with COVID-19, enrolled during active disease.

The CDR3 region has the DNA TGTGCCAGCGGCTTCCGACAGGGCGAGCAGTACTTC. Amino acid sequence: CASGFRQGEQYF. V is TRBV6-5 and J is TRBJ2-7; 7 bases fit TRBD1. Trimming removed 8 bases from V and 6 bases from J; junction bases left unmatched: 7. The CDR3 sequence is 12 residues long. In germline, CDR1 is MNHEY, CDR2 SVGAGI.